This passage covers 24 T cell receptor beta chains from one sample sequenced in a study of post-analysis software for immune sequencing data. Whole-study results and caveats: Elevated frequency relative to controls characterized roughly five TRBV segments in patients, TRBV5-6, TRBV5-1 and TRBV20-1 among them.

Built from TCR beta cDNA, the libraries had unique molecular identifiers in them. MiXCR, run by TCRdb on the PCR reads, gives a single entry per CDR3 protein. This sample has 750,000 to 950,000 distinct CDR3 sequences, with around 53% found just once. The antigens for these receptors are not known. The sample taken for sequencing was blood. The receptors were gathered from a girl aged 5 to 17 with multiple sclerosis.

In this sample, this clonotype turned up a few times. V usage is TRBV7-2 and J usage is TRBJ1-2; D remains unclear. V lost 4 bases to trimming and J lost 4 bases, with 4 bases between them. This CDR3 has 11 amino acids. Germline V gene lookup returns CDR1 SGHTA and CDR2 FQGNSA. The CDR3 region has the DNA TGTGCCAGCAGCTCGGTCTATGGCTACACCTTC. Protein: CASSSVYGYTF.

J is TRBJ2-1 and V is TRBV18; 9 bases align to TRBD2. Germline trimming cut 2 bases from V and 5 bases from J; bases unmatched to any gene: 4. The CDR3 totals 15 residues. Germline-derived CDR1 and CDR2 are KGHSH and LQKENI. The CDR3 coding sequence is TGTGCCAGCTCACCATCAGCGGGAGGCAACAATGAGCAGTTCTTC. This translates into CASSPSAGGNNEQFF.

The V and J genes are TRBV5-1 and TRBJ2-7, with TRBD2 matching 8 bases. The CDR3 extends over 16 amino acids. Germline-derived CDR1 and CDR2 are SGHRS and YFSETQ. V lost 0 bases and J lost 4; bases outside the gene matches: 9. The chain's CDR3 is CASSLVLSGTSYEQYF. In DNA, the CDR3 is TGCGCCAGCAGCTTGGTACTTAGCGGGACCTCATACGAGCAGTACTTC.

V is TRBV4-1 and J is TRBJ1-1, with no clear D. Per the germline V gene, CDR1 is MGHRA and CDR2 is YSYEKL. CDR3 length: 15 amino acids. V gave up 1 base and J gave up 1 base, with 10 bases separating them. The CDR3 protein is CASSQGRGRNTEAFF. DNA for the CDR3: TGCGCCAGCAGCCAAGGGCGGGGAAGGAACACTGAAGCTTTCTTT.

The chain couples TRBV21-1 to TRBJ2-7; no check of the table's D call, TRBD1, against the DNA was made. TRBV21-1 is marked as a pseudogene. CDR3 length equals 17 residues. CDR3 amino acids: CASSDGTGGPPVGEQYF. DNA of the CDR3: TGTGCCAGCTCAGACGGGACAGGGGGTCCGCCGGTTGGTGAGCAGTACTTC.

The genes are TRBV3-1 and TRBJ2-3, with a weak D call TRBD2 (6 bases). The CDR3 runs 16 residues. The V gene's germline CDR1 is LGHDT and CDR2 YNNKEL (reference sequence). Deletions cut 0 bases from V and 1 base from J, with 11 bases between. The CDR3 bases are TGTGCCAGCAGCCAAGATTCACTAGCCGGCACAGATACGCAGTATTTT. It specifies CASSQDSLAGTDTQYF.

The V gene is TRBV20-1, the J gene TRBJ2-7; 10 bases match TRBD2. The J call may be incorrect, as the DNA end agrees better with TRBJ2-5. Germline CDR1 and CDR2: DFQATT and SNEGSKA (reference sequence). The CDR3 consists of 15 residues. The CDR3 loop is CSARAASGRTETQYF. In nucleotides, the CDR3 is TGCAGTGCTAGAGCAGCTAGCGGGAGAACAGAGACCCAGTACTTC.

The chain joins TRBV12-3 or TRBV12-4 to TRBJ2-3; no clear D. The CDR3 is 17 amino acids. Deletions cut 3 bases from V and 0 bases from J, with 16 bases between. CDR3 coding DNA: TGTGCCAGCAGTTTGAGTGCCAGGACCACTAGCACAGATACGCAGTATTTT. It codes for CASSLSARTTSTDTQYF.

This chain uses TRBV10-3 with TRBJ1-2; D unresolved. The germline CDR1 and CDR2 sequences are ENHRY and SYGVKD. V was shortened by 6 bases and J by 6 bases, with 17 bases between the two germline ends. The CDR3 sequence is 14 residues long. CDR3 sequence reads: CAISPSLSPNGYTF. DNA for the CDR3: TGTGCCATCAGCCCCTCTTTGAGTCCGAATGGCTACACCTTC.

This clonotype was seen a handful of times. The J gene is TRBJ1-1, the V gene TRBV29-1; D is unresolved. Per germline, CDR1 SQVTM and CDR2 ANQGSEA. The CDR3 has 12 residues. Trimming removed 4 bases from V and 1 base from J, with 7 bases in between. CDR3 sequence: CSVATANTEAFF. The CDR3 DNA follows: TGCAGCGTTGCGACGGCGAACACTGAAGCTTTCTTT.

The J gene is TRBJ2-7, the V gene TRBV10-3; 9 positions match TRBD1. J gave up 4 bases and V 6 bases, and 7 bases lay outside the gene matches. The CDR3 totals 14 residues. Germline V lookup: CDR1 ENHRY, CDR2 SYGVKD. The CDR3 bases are TGTGCCATCAGAACCGGGACAGGGCTATACGAGCAGTACTTC. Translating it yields CAIRTGTGLYEQYF.

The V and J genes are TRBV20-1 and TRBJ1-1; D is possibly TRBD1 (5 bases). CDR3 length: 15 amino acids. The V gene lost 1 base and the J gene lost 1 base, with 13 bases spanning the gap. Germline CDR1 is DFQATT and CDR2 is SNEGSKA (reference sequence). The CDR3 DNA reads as TGCAGTGCTAGAGGTAACCGGGACTCGAACACTGAAGCTTTCTTT. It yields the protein CSARGNRDSNTEAFF.

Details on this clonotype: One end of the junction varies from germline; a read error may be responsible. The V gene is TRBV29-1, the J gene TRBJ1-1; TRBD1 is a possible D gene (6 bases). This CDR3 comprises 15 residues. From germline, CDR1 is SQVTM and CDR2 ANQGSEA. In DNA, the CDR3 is TGCGGCGTTTCTAGGCTAGGACAGAAGGTCGCTGAAGCTTTCTTT. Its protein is CGVSRLGQKVAEAFF. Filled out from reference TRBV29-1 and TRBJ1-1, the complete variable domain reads SAVISQKPSRDICQRGTSLTIQCQVDSQVTMMFWYRQQPGQSLTLIATANQGSEATYESGFVIDKFPISRPNLTFSTLTVSNMSPEDSSIYLCGVSRLGQKVAEAFFGQGTRLTVV.

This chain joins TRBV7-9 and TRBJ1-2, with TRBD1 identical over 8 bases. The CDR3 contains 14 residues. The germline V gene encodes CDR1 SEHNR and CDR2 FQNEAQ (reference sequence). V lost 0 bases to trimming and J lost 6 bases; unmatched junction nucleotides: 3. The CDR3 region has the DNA TGTGCCAGCAGCTTAGCGCAGACAGGGGATGGCTACACCTTC. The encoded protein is CASSLAQTGDGYTF.

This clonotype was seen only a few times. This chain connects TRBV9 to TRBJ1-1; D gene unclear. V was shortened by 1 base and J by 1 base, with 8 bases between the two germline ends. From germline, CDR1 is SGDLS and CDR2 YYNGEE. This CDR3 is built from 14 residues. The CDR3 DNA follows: TGTGCCAGCAGCGTATTGTCAGGGAACACTGAAGCTTTCTTT. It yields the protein CASSVLSGNTEAFF.

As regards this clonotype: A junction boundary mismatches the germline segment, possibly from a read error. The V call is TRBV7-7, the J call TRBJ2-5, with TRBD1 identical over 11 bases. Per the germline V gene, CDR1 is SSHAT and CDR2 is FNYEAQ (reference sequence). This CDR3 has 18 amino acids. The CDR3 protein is CASSIGGRTGGAGETQYF. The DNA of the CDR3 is TGTGCTAGCAGCATCGGAGGACGGACAGGGGGCGCGGGAGAGACCCAGTACTTC.

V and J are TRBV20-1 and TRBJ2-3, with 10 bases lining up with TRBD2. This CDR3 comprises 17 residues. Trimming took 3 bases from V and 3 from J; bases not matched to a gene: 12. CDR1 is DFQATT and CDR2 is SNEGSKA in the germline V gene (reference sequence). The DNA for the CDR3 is TGCAGTGCTAGCCGGACTAGCGGAGGGTGGAGGACAGATACGCAGTATTTT. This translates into CSASRTSGGWRTDTQYF.

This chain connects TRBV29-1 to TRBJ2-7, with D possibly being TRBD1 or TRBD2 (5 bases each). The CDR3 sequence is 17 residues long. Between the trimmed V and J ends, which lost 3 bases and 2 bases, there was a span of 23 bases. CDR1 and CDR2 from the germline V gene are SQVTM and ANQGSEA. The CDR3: CSVEDPSGRGATYEQYF. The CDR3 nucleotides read TGCAGCGTTGAGGATCCCTCCGGAAGGGGAGCTACCTACGAGCAGTACTTC.

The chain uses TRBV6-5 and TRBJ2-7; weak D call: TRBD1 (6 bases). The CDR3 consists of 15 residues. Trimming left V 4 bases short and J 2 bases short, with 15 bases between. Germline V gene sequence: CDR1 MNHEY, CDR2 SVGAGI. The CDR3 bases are TGTGCCAGCAGTTCCGTCCGGGACAAACCCTACGAGCAGTACTTC. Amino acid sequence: CASSSVRDKPYEQYF.

CDR3 sequence reads: CASSLAGSGGTDTQYF. The DNA of the CDR3 is TGTGCCAGCAGCTTGGCCGGTTCAGGTGGCACAGATACGCAGTATTTT. V gene TRBV5-6 combines with J gene TRBJ2-3, with D hard to call. The V end was cut by 0 bases, the J end by 1 base, with 12 bases between. Germline V gene sequence: CDR1 SGHDT, CDR2 YYEEEE. The CDR3 has 16 amino acids.

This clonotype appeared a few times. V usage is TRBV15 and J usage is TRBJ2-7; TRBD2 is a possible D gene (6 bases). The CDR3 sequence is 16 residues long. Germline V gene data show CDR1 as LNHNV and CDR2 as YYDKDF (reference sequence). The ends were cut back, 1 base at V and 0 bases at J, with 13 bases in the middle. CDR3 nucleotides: TGTGCCACCAGCAGAGCCGGGACTCTAAGCTCCTACGAGCAGTACTTC. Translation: CATSRAGTLSSYEQYF.

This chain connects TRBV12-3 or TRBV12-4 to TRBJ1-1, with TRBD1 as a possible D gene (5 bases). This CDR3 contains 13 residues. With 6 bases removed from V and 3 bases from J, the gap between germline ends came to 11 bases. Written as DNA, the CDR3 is TGTGCCAGCAGCCGACAGCTTGACACTGAAGCTTTCTTT. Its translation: CASSRQLDTEAFF.

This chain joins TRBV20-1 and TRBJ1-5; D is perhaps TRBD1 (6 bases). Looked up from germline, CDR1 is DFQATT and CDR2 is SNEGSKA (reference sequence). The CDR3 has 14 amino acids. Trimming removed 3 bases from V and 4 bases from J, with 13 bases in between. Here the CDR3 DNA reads TGCAGTGCTAGGGGGGCGGAGGTTAATCAGCCCCAGCATTTT. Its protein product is CSARGAEVNQPQHF.

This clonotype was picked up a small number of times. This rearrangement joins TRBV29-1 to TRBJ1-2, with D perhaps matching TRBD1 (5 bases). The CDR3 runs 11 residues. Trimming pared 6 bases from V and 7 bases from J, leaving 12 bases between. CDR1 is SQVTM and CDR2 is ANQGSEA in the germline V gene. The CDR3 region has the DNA TGCAGCGTGGGGGACCTTCCTGGCTACACCTTC. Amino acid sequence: CSVGDLPGYTF.